The rows below give T cell receptor beta chains drawn from one sample of a study of T cell repertoires in cytomegalovirus infection. TCRdb called the reads again in MiXCR, with one record for every CDR3 protein. The data hold around 240,000 distinct CDR3 sequences, with roughly 23% observed a single time. Specimen: CD8+ T cells from PBMCs. The receptors come from a human donor in good health (CMV status not recorded). Some clones in this sample may be carry-over from other donors' samples. The CDR3 runs from the conserved cysteine through the conserved F or W.

CDR3: CASSFLRSALNSGNTIYF
length: 18
V: TRBV28

CDR3: CASGESFYEQYF
length: 12
V: TRBV12-3/TRBV12-4

CDR3: CASSWGLAGGFTDTQYF
length: 17
V: TRBV5-6

CDR3: CATSRPGDRGRSEAFF
length: 16
V: TRBV15

CDR3: CASSFFETGESVQFF
length: 15
V: TRBV11-2

CDR3: CASSNGGYNEQFF
length: 13
V: TRBV19

CDR3: CSVEDPDRANYEQYF
length: 15
V: TRBV29-1

CDR3: CSAREPANYGYTF
length: 13
V: TRBV20-1

CDR3: CASSYRDPNRFNEKLFF
length: 17
V: TRBV6-5

CDR3: CASSYGLAIGNEQFF
length: 15
V: TRBV7-9

CDR3: CASSLGDSLAYEQYF
length: 15
V: TRBV28

CDR3: CATAWTHDYYNEQFF
length: 15
V: TRBV27

CDR3: CASSPTDSNNEQFF
length: 14
V: TRBV9

CDR3: CASLKGYSDTEAFF
length: 14
V: TRBV10-3

CDR3: CASSSNRANQPQHF
length: 14
V: TRBV12-3/TRBV12-4

CDR3: CASSHWRETSIANEQFF
length: 17
V: TRBV7-8

CDR3: CASSPLAGGPNEQFF
length: 15
V: TRBV12-3/TRBV12-4

CDR3: CASSQAGGTTQYF
length: 13
V: TRBV4-1

CDR3: CASSSPFIAGSKTQYF
length: 16
V: TRBV27

CDR3: CASSAGTGPNYGYTF
length: 15
V: TRBV19

CDR3: CASSLWAEAGELFF
length: 14
V: TRBV27

CDR3: CASRPQGIAEKGPYF
length: 15
V: TRBV7-2

CDR3: CASSLWRVDEQYF
length: 13
V: TRBV7-2

CDR3: CAISDTSGGAGTDTQYF
length: 17
V: TRBV10-3

CDR3: CASVRTGGGEGYTF
length: 14
V: TRBV6-1

CDR3: CASSQRGGDTGELFF
length: 15
V: TRBV14

CDR3: CAISDWAGQTYGYTF
length: 15
V: TRBV10-3

CDR3: CARSVTSGTEAFF
length: 13
V: TRBV11-2

CDR3: CSANPLETGPQETQYF
length: 16
V: TRBV20-1

CDR3: CASSTGQYNEQFF
length: 13
V: TRBV7-9

CDR3: CASSPSGPGQLAYEQYF
length: 17
V: TRBV18

CDR3: CASRHLAYEQYF
length: 12
V: TRBV28

CDR3: CASRPRHPEAFF
length: 12
V: TRBV2

CDR3: CASTRREGTGSGYTF
length: 15
V: TRBV2

CDR3: CSAIGLLSSYNEQFF
length: 15
V: TRBV20-1

CDR3: CASSFLGTVNYGYTF
length: 15
V: TRBV7-8

CDR3: CASSLLAANTEAFF
length: 14
V: TRBV27

CDR3: CASSRYFGDTNYGYTF
length: 16
V: TRBV5-1

CDR3: CASGGTVSYEQYF
length: 13
V: TRBV28

CDR3: CASSLTGGAGQFF
length: 13
V: TRBV27

CDR3: CASSHERNQETQYF
length: 14
V: TRBV11-1

CDR3: CASTPGTGGNEQFF
length: 14
V: TRBV27